This passage covers 21 T cell receptor beta chains from one sample sequenced in a study of response to subunit inactivated influenza vaccine. TCRdb reprocessed the RT-PCR reads via MiXCR and lists one record per CDR3 protein. The sample has about 700,000 distinct CDR3 sequences, 14% seen once. The sample in question was PBMCs from blood, obtained 14 to 15 days before vaccination. All receptors derive from a man aged 50-60 years who received an inactivated influenza vaccine.

CDR3 protein: CAISEGGPAYEQYF. Here the CDR3 DNA reads TGTGCCATCAGTGAGGGTGGGCCAGCCTACGAGCAGTACTTC. The chain recombines TRBV10-3 with TRBJ2-7; D gene unclear. V was cut by 2 bases and J by 2 bases, with 10 bases left in between. The V gene's germline CDR1 is ENHRY and CDR2 SYGVKD. The CDR3 contains 14 residues.

This clonotype was counted a few times. This sequence joins TRBV12-3 or TRBV12-4 and TRBJ2-1; 10 nucleotides match TRBD2. The CDR3 consists of 13 residues. The V segment lost 10 bases and the J segment 12 bases; nucleotides outside the gene matches: 12. The CDR3 sequence is CATFSGRGVGQFF. The CDR3 nucleotides read TGTGCCACCTTCAGCGGGAGGGGTGTGGGGCAGTTCTTC.

Remarks on this clonotype: At one end, the junction sequence differs from germline, possibly due to a read error. The chain links TRBV5-1 to TRBJ2-7; 9 nucleotides align to TRBD1. CDR3 length: 18 residues. CDR1 and CDR2 from the germline V gene are SGHRS and YFSETQ. DNA for the CDR3: TGCGCCAGCAGTTCGCGTACGGGACAGGGCTTCAGCTCCTACGAGCTGTACTTC. Encoded protein: CASSSRTGQGFSSYELYF.

The chain carries TRBV9 and TRBJ2-7, with a possible D match to TRBD2 (5 bases). The CDR3 length is 13 residues. Germline CDR1 reads SGDLS; CDR2 reads YYNGEE. The V and J ends lost 3 bases and 3 bases respectively, with 10 bases between them. The chain's CDR3 is CASSGASYYEQYF. The CDR3 DNA follows: TGTGCCAGCAGCGGAGCTAGCTACTACGAGCAGTACTTC.

The genes are TRBV28 and TRBJ2-3, with 10 bases lining up with TRBD2. J was trimmed by 6 bases and V by 7 bases; bases with no gene match: 4. From germline, CDR1 is MDHEN and CDR2 SYDVKM. This CDR3 is built from 13 residues. The CDR3 region is CASTLAGDDTQYF. The CDR3 coding sequence is TGTGCCAGCACCCTAGCGGGAGACGATACGCAGTATTTT.

The CDR3 DNA reads TGCGCCAGCAGCCAAGATTCGCGAGAGTCGCAGTATTTT. Encoded protein: CASSQDSRESQYF. The chain employs TRBV4-1 and TRBJ2-3; D gene uncertain. The V gene's germline CDR1 is MGHRA and CDR2 YSYEKL. CDR3 length equals 13 residues. Trimming pared 0 bases from V and 10 bases from J, leaving 11 bases between.

The gene calls are TRBV4-2 and TRBJ2-5; D unclear. The length of the CDR3 is 14 residues. In germline, CDR1 is LGHNA, CDR2 YNFKEQ. V shed 10 bases and J shed 5 bases, with 20 bases lying between them. CDR3 in amino acids: CAMGPGPKEETQYF. The CDR3, as DNA: TGTGCCATGGGCCCTGGGCCCAAAGAGGAGACCCAGTACTTC.

This clonotype was observed a few times. The chain recombines TRBV5-1 with TRBJ2-1, with D possibly being TRBD1 (5 bases). The CDR3 is 12 residues long. Per the germline V gene, CDR1 is SGHRS and CDR2 is YFSETQ. Trimming removed 0 bases from V and 14 bases from J, with 12 bases in between. The CDR3 coding sequence is TGCGCCAGCAGCTTGGAAGGCAGGGTAAAGTTCTTC. Protein: CASSLEGRVKFF. The full variable domain, its missing parts supplied by reference TRBV5-1 and TRBJ2-1, is KAGVTQTPRYLIKTRGQQVTLSCSPISGHRSVSWYQQTPGQGLQFLFEYFSETQRNKGNFPGRFSGRQFSNSRSEMNVSTLELGDSALYLCASSLEGRVKFFGPGTRLTVL.

The J gene is TRBJ2-3, the V gene TRBV5-6; a possible D gene is TRBD1 (5 bases). This CDR3 is 16 amino acids long. Germline V gene sequence: CDR1 SGHDT, CDR2 YYEEEE. Between the trimmed V and J ends, which lost 1 base and 3 bases, there was a span of 15 bases. CDR3 amino acids: CASSLLGTAGTDTQYF. The CDR3 DNA reads TGTGCCAGCAGCTTGCTGGGCACTGCAGGGACAGATACGCAGTATTTT.

The chain links TRBV5-1 to TRBJ2-5; D unresolved. The germline V gene encodes CDR1 SGHRS and CDR2 YFSETQ. V was trimmed by 0 bases and J by 2 bases, leaving 8 bases between them. This CDR3 has 14 residues. CDR3 amino acids: CASSLARSQETQYF. Written as DNA, the CDR3 is TGCGCCAGCAGCTTGGCCAGGTCTCAAGAGACCCAGTACTTC.

This chain uses TRBV12-3 or TRBV12-4 with TRBJ2-7; D is ambiguous. V lost 5 bases to trimming and J lost 9 bases, with 20 bases between them. The CDR3 runs 14 residues. The CDR3 reads CASSDNRTPLWQYF. Here the CDR3 DNA reads TGTGCCAGCAGTGATAACCGGACCCCCCTATGGCAGTACTTC.

V is TRBV6-1 and J is TRBJ2-3; D might be TRBD1 or TRBD2, each matching 5 bases. V was trimmed by 6 bases and J by 8 bases, leaving 18 bases between them. Germline-derived CDR1 and CDR2 are MNHNS and SASEGT. The CDR3 contains 14 residues. The CDR3 DNA sequence: TGTGCCAGCAGCGTAAGGAACCCTGGGGGTACGCAGTATTTT. Translating it yields CASSVRNPGGTQYF.

This clonotype was recorded at least ten times. The rearrangement joins TRBV20-1 to TRBJ1-2, with TRBD1 matching over 9 bases. The germline V gene has CDR1 DFQATT and CDR2 SNEGSKA (reference sequence). This CDR3 is 13 amino acids long. Trimming removed 3 bases from V and 3 bases from J; junction bases left unmatched: 2. The CDR3: CSARGDRDYGYTF. CDR3 DNA: TGCAGTGCTAGGGGGGACAGGGACTATGGCTACACCTTC.

V and J are TRBV11-2 and TRBJ2-2, with D perhaps matching TRBD1 (6 bases). Germline CDR1 SGHAT, CDR2 FQNNGV. The CDR3 is 15 amino acids. Trimming left V 5 bases short and J 0 bases short, with 10 bases between. The CDR3 region is CASSQRQANTGELFF. The CDR3 DNA reads TGTGCCAGCAGCCAACGACAGGCGAACACCGGGGAGCTGTTTTTT.

This clonotype was observed a few times. The V gene is TRBV7-3, the J gene TRBJ2-2, with 8 bases that match TRBD2. Germline CDR1 SGHTA, CDR2 FQGTGA. Germline trimming cut 5 bases from V and 5 bases from J; bases unmatched to any gene: 10. The CDR3 is made up of 16 amino acids. The CDR3 DNA is TGTGCCAGCAGCCTATGGAGCGGGAGTGGGACCGGGGAGCTGTTTTTT. This translates into CASSLWSGSGTGELFF.

The chain is built from TRBV28 and TRBJ2-1; 12 bases are a match to TRBD2. The CDR3 totals 16 residues. Germline trimming cut 2 bases from V and 5 bases from J; bases unmatched to any gene: 4. Germline CDR1 is MDHEN and CDR2 is SYDVKM. The chain's CDR3 is CASSLVLAGGNNEQFF. DNA of the CDR3: TGTGCCAGCAGTTTAGTGCTAGCGGGAGGGAACAATGAGCAGTTCTTC.

This clonotype appeared a few times. The rearrangement links TRBV5-1 to TRBJ2-1; D remains unclear. Trimming took 6 bases from V and 2 from J, leaving 15 bases between them. Germline CDR1 is SGHRS and CDR2 is YFSETQ. The CDR3 has 15 residues. CDR3 DNA sequence: TGCGCCAGCACCACGGGCGAGGCTACCTACAATGAGCAGTTCTTC. Encoded protein: CASTTGEATYNEQFF.

This clonotype was observed at least ten times. This CDR3 reads CASSRPGGVAKNIQYF. Here the CDR3 DNA reads TGTGCCAGCAGCCGTCCGGGAGGTGTAGCCAAAAACATTCAGTACTTC. The V gene is TRBV28, the J gene TRBJ2-4; 7 positions agree with TRBD2. The CDR3 sequence is 16 residues long. The germline V gene encodes CDR1 MDHEN and CDR2 SYDVKM. Trimming removed 6 bases from V and 0 bases from J; junction bases left unmatched: 8.

J is TRBJ2-7 and V is TRBV9, with D tentatively TRBD1 or TRBD2 (5 bases each). V was trimmed by 0 bases and J by 7 bases, leaving 17 bases between them. Germline values: CDR1 SGDLS, CDR2 YYNGEE. This CDR3 has 15 residues. The CDR3 protein is CASSVGGGEGAEQYF. The CDR3 coding sequence is TGTGCCAGCAGCGTAGGTGGGGGTGAGGGAGCGGAGCAGTACTTC.

The V gene is TRBV6-6, the J gene TRBJ2-7, with TRBD1 as a possible D gene (6 bases). V was pared by 8 bases and J by 3 bases, with 14 bases between. Germline-derived CDR1 and CDR2 are MNHNY and SVGAGI (reference sequence). This CDR3 is 13 amino acids long. The chain's CDR3 is CASGAGTIYEQYF. CDR3 in DNA: TGTGCCAGCGGAGCCGGGACAATCTACGAGCAGTACTTC.

This clonotype was counted a few times. The chain employs TRBV29-1 and TRBJ2-3; possible D gene TRBD2, 6 bases. The CDR3 is 15 amino acids. Trimming left V 4 bases short and J 0 bases short, with 14 bases between. Germline V gene lookup returns CDR1 SQVTM and CDR2 ANQGSEA. The CDR3 DNA reads TGCAGCGTTGCCGTGGGGGGATCGAGCACAGATACGCAGTATTTT. Protein product: CSVAVGGSSTDTQYF.